This T cell receptor (beta chain) was sequenced during a study of cytomegalovirus exposure and HLA in healthy donors. Germline CDR1 and CDR2: GTSNPN and SVGIG (reference sequence). The CDR3 has 13 amino acids. V dropped 7 bases and J dropped 1; count of bases not matched to a gene: 3. The primer mix had 60 Vbeta and 13 Jbeta primers. Produced via immunoSEQ multiplex PCR; TCRdb's table is partial and in-frame only. The sample consists of 150,000 to 200,000 clones, 80% to 85% of them appearing once. The gene calls are TRBV30 and TRBJ2-2; 7 nucleotides line up with TRBD2. Sample: PBMCs. This clonotype originated in a girl aged 2-9 years in good health and CMV-seropositive. As DNA, the CDR3 is TGTGCCTTGAGCGGGGAGAACACCGGGGAGCTGTTTTTT. It yields the protein CALSGENTGELFF.